This TCR beta chain was observed in a study of T cell responses to AZD1222 COVID-19 vaccine. The study's findings and limits: Variant regions that are unmutated are reportedly the target of nearly half of spike-specific TCRs.

A remark on this clone: Its antigen is as yet unknown.

Sequencing used immunoSEQ multiplex PCR; TCRdb keeps in-frame clones, though not all of them. Of about 85,000 clones listed, approximately 89% are singletons. Specimen: peripheral blood, collected on day 0 of AZD1222 vaccination. The source of this sequence is an adult in good health.

Here the CDR3 reads CSASWGTDTQYF. CDR3 bases: TGCAGTGCTAGTTGGGGAACAGATACGCAGTATTTT. The V call is TRBV20-1, the J call TRBJ2-3; D is unclear. Germline V CDR1 and CDR2: DFQATT, SNEGSKA (reference sequence). V gave up 3 bases and J gave up 3 bases, with 7 bases separating them. The CDR3 length is 12 residues.